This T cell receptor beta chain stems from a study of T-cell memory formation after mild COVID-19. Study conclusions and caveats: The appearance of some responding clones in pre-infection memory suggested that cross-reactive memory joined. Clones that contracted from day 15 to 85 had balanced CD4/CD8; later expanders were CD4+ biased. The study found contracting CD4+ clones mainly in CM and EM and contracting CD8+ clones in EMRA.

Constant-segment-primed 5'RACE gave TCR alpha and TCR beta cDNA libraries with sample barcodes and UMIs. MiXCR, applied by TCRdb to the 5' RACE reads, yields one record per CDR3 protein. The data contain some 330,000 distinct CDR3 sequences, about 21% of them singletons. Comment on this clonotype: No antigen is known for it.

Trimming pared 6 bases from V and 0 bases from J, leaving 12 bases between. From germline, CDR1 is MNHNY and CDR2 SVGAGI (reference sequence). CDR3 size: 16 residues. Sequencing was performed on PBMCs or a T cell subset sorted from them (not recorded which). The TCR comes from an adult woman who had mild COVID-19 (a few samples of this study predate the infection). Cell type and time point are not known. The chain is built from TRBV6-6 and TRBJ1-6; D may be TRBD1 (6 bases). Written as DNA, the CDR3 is TGTGCCAGCAGAGACAGGTCGGGCTCCTATAATTCACCCCTCCACTTT. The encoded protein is CASRDRSGSYNSPLHF.